This TCR beta chain appears in the sequencing data of a study of T cells after yellow fever vaccination. Background on the study: Fractions containing few cells were prepared with SMART-Seq v4 Ultra Low Input.

For TCR, cDNA came from 5'RACE template switching, which added a universal primer site and UMIs. TCRdb re-analysed the 5' RACE reads in MiXCR, keeping a single row per CDR3 protein. The table lists some 260,000 distinct CDR3 sequences, over 4.5% of them singletons. The V gene's germline CDR1 is MDHEN and CDR2 SYDVKM. Unmatched junction bases numbered 5, after V lost 6 bases and J lost 5 bases. The CDR3 loop spans 14 amino acids. The sample was CD4+ T cells sorted from PBMCs, taken on the day of the yellow fever booster vaccination. The V call is TRBV28, the J call TRBJ2-1; 9 bases are shared with TRBD1. The receptor was isolated from a man aged 18 to 29 who received the YFV17D yellow fever vaccine. Here the CDR3 DNA reads TGTGCCAGCAGATCTGGGACAGGGAACAATGAGCAGTTCTTC. Amino acid sequence: CASRSGTGNNEQFF.